The following is a TCR beta chain sequence with its context. Cohort 3 recovery required two negative PCRs, clearance, or symptom resolution. This specimen belongs to a study of blood T cell repertoires in COVID-19. The CDR3 runs 15 residues. The V gene's germline CDR1 is SGHNT and CDR2 YYREEE (reference sequence). V lost 3 bases, J lost 2 bases, and 7 bases stayed unmatched. In the original workflow: Amplifying reference gene primers gave estimates of nucleated cell counts. The protocol was immunoSEQ multiplex PCR, while the TCRdb copy is restricted to in-frame clones and leaves out a portion. D and trimming come from the DNA, and the V and J calls and clone size come from that table. The sample holds 150,000 to 200,000 clones, about nine tenths seen once.

Sequenced input: PBMCs or T cells enriched from blood (not recorded which). The genes are TRBV5-4 and TRBJ2-5; 7 bases align to TRBD2. This TCR came from a woman aged 18-29 years who had recovered from COVID-19. The CDR3 loop is CASSWGSGDQETQYF. The CDR3 coding sequence is TGTGCCAGCAGCTGGGGGAGCGGGGATCAAGAGACCCAGTACTTC.